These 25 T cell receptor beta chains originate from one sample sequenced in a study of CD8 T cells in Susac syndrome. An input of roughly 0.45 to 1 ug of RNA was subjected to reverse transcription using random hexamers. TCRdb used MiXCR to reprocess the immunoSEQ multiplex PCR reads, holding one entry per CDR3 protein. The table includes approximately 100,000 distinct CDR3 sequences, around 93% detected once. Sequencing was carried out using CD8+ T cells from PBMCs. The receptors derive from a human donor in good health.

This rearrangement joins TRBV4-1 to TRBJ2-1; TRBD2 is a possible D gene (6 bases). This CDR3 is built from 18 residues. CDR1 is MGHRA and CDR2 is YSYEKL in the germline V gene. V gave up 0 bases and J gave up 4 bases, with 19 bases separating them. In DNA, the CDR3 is TGCGCCAGCAGCCAAGATTACCTAGACCGGGGGAATTACAATGAGCAGTTCTTC. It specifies CASSQDYLDRGNYNEQFF.

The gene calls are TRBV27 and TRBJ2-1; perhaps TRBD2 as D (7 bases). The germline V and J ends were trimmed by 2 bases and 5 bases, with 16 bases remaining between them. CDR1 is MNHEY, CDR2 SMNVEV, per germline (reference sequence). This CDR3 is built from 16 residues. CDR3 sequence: CASSLTGGRVHNEQFF. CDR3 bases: TGTGCCAGCAGTTTAACGGGGGGCAGGGTCCACAATGAGCAGTTCTTC.

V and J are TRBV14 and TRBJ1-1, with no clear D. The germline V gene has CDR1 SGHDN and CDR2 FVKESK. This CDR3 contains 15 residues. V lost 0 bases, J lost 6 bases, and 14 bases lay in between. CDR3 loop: CASSQELLFGSEAFF. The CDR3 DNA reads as TGTGCCAGCAGCCAAGAACTGCTGTTTGGGTCTGAAGCTTTCTTT.

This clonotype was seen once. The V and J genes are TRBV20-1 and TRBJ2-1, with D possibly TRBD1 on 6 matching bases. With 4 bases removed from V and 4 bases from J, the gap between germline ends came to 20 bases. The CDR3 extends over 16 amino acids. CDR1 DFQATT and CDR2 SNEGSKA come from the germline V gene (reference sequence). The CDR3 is CSATGRAGGGYNEQFF. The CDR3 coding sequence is TGCAGTGCTACCGGGCGAGCTGGGGGCGGGTACAATGAGCAGTTCTTC.

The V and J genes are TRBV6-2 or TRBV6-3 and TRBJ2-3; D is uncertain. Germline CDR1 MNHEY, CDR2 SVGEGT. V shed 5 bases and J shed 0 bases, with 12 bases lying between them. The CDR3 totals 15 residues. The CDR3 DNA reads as TGTGCCAGCAGTACCCCACTAATTAGCACAGATACGCAGTATTTT. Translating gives CASSTPLISTDTQYF.

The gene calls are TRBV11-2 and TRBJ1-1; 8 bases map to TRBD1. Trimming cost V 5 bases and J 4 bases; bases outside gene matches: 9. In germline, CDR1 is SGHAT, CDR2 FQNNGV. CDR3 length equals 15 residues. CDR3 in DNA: TGTGCCAGCAGCGTGACAGGGGCTTTGACCACTGAAGCTTTCTTT. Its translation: CASSVTGALTTEAFF.

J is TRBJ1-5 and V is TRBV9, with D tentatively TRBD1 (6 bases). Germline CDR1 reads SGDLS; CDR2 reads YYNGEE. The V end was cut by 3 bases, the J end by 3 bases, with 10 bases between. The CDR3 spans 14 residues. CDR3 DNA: TGTGCCAGCAGCGAGACAGGCTACAATCAGCCCCAGCATTTT. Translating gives CASSETGYNQPQHF.

The CDR3 reads CASSDSAGTVTGELFF. Written as DNA, the CDR3 is TGTGCCAGCAGTGACTCGGCAGGGACGGTCACCGGGGAGCTGTTTTTT. The chain couples TRBV6-4 to TRBJ2-2; D assignment may be TRBD1 or TRBD2 (5 bases each). V lost 0 bases to trimming and J lost 4 bases, with 12 bases between them. The germline gives CDR1 MRHNA, CDR2 SNTAGT. The CDR3 has 16 residues.

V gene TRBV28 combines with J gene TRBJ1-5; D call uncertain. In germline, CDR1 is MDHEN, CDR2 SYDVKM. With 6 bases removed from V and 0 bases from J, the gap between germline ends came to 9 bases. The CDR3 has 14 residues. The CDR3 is CASRWEYSNQPQHF. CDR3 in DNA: TGTGCCAGCAGGTGGGAATATAGCAATCAGCCCCAGCATTTT.

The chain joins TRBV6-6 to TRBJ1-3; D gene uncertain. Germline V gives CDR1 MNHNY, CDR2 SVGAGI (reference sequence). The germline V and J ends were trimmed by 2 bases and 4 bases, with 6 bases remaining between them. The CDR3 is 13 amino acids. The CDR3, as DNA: TGTGCCAGCAGTTACGGCTCGGGAAACACCATATATTTT. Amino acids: CASSYGSGNTIYF.

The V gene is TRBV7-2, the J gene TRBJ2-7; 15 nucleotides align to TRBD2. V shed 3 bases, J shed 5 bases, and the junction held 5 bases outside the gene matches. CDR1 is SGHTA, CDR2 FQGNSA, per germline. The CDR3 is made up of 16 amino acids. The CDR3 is CASSFGLAGGGNEQYF. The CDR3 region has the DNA TGTGCCAGCAGCTTTGGACTAGCGGGGGGGGGCAACGAGCAGTACTTC.

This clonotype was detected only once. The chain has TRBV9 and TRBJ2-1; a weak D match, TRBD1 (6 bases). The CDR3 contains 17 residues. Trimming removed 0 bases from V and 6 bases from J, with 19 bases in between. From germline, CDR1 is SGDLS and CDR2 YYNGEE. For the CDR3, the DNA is TGTGCCAGCAGCGTAGCAGACGGGACAAGAGTCCCCAATGAGCAGTTCTTC. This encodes CASSVADGTRVPNEQFF.

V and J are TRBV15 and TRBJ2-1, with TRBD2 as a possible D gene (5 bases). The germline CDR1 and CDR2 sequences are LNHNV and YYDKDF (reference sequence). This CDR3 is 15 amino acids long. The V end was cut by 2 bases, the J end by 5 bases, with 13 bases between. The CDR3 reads CATSRSTGSNNEQFF. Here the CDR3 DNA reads TGTGCCACCAGCAGATCTACGGGATCCAACAATGAGCAGTTCTTC.

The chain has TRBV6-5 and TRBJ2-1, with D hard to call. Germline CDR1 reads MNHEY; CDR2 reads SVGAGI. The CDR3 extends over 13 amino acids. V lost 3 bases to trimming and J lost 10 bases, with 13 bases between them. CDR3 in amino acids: CASSYGTLLEQFF. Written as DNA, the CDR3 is TGTGCCAGCAGTTATGGTACGCTCTTGGAGCAGTTCTTC.

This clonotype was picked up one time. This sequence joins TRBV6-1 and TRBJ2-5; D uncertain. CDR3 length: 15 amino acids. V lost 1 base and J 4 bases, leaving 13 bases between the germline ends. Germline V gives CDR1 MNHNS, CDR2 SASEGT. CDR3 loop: CASSEEPGDLETQYF. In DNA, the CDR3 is TGTGCCAGCAGTGAAGAGCCAGGAGACCTAGAGACCCAGTACTTC.

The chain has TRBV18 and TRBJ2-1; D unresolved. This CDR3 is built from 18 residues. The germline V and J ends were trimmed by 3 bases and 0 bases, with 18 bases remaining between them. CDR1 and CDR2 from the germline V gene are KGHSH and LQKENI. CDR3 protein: CASSPPGLPTVSYNEQFF. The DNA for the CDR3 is TGTGCCAGCTCACCCCCGGGCCTCCCGACGGTCTCCTACAATGAGCAGTTCTTC.

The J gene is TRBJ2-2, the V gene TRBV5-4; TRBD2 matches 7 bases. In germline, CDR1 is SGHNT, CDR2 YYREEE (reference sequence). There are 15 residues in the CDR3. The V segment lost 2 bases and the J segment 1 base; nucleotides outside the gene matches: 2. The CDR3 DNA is TGTGCCAGCAGCTTTCGCGGGAGGAACACCGGGGAGCTGTTTTTT. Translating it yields CASSFRGRNTGELFF.

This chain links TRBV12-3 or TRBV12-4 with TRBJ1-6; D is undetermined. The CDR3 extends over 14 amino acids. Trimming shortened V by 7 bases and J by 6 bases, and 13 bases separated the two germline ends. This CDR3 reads CASTPFEGNSPLHF. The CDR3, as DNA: TGTGCCAGCACCCCTTTCGAGGGTAATTCACCCCTCCACTTT.

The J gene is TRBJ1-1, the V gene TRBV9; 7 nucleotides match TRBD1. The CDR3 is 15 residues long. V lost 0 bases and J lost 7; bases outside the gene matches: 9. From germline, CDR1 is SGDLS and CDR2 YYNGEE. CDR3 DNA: TGTGCCAGCAGCGTAGACGGGACAGCGTTGCTTGAAGCTTTCTTT. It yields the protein CASSVDGTALLEAFF.

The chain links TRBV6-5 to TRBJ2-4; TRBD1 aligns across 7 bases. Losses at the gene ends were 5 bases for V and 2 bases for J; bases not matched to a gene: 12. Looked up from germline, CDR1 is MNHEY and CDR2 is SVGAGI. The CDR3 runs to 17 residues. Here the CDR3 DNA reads TGTGCCAGCAGTACTACCGGGACAGAGCTTACCAAAAACATTCAGTACTTC. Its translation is CASSTTGTELTKNIQYF.

The DNA of the CDR3 is TGTGCCAGCAGCTACAGCGGGAGTGGGCCCTATGGCTACACCTTC. Residues: CASSYSGSGPYGYTF. The chain couples TRBV5-6 to TRBJ1-2; D is undetermined. This CDR3 is 15 amino acids long. Trimming took 3 bases from V and 4 from J, leaving 16 bases between them. Germline V gene data show CDR1 as SGHDT and CDR2 as YYEEEE. The variable domain in full, completed from reference TRBV5-6 and TRBJ1-2, reads DAGVTQSPTHLIKTRGQQVTLRCSPKSGHDTVSWYQQALGQGPQFIFQYYEEEERQRGNFPDRFSGHQFPNYSSELNVNALLLGDSALYLCASSYSGSGPYGYTFGSGTRLTVV.

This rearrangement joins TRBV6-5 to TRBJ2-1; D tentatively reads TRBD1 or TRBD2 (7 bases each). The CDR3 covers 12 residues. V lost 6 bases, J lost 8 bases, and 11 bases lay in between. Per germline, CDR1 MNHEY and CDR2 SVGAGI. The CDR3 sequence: CASSRGGHEQFF. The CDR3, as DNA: TGTGCCAGCAGCAGGGGGGGCCATGAGCAGTTCTTC.

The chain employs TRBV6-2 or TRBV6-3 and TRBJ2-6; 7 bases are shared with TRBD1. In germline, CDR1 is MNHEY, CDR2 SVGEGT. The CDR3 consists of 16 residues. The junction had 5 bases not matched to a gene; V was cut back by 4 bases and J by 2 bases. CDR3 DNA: TGTGCCAGCAGTTCCGAGGGGGCGCCTGGGGCCAACGTCCTGACTTTC. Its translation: CASSSEGAPGANVLTF.

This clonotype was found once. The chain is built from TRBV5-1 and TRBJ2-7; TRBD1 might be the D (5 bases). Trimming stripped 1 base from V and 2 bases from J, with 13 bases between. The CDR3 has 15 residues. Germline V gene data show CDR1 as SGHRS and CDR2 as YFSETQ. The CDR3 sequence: CASSLSAGITYEQYF. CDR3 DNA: TGCGCCAGCAGCTTGTCGGCAGGGATTACCTACGAGCAGTACTTC.

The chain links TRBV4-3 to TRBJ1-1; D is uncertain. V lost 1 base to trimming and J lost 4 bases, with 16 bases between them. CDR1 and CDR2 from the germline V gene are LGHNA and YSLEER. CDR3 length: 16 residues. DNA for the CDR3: TGCGCCAGCAGCCAAGGGACCGCCAGGTGGTCCACTGAAGCTTTCTTT. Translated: CASSQGTARWSTEAFF.